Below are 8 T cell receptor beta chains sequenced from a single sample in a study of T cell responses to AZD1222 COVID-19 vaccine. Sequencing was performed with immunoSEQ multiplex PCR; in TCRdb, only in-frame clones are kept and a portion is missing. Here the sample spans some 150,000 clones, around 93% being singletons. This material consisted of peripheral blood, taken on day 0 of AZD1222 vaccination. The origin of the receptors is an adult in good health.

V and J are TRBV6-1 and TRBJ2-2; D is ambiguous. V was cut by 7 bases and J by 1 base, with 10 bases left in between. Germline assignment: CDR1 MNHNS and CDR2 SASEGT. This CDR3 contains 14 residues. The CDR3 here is CASIFERNTGELFF. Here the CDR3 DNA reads TGTGCCAGCATCTTCGAACGGAACACCGGGGAGCTGTTTTTT.

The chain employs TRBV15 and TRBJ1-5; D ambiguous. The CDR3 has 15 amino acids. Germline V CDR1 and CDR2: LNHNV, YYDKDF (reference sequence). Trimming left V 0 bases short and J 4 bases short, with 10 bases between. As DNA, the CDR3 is TGTGCCACCAGCAGAGACGGGTTTAAAAATCAGCCCCAGCATTTT. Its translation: CATSRDGFKNQPQHF.

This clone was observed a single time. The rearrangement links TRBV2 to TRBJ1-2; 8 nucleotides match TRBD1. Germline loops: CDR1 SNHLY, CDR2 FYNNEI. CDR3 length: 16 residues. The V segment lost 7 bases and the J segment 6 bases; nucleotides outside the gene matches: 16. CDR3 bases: TGTGCCAGCACGCTCCGCCTGGTCAGGGGGCGGAATGGCTACACCTTC. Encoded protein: CASTLRLVRGRNGYTF.

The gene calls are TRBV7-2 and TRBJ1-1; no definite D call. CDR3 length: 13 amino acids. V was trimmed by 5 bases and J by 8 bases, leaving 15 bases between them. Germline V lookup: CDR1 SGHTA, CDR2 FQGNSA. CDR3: CASSPLRASEAFF. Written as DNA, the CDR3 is TGTGCCAGCAGCCCGTTGAGGGCATCCGAAGCTTTCTTT.

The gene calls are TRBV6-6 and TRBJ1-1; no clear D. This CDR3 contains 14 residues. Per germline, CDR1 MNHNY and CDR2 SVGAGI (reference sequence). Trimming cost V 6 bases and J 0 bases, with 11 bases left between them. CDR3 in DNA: TGTGCCAGCAGACCCGGACGGATGAACACTGAAGCTTTCTTT. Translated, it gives CASRPGRMNTEAFF.

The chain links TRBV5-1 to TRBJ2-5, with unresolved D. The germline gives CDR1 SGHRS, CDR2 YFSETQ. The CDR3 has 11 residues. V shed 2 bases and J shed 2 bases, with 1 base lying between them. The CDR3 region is CASSFQETQYF. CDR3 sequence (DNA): TGCGCCAGCAGCTTTCAAGAGACCCAGTACTTC.

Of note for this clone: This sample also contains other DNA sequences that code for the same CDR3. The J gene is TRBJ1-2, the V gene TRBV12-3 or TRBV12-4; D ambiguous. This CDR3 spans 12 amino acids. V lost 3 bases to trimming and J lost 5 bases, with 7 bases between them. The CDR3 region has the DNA TGTGCCAGCAGTTTGGAAGGGTATGGCTACACCTTC. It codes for CASSLEGYGYTF.

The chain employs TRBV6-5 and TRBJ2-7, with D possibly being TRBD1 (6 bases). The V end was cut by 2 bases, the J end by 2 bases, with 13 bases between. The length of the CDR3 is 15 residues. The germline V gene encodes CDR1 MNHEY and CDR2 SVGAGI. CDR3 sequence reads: CASSYGRGSTYEQYF. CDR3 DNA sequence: TGTGCCAGCAGTTACGGTAGGGGGAGCACCTACGAGCAGTACTTC.